Listed here are 25 T cell receptor beta chains from one sample, sequenced in a study of identifying expanded T cells in peripheral blood. Assay: immunoSEQ multiplex PCR; the TCRdb copy retains only in-frame clones and omits some. This sample has 84,000 or so clones, with 70% to 90% found just once. Sequenced input: blood. The receptors were gathered from a person aged 18 to 70 in good health.

The rearrangement links TRBV2 to TRBJ2-1, with D perhaps being TRBD1 or TRBD2 (5 bases each). This CDR3 comprises 12 residues. Trimming took 4 bases from V and 10 from J, leaving 11 bases between them. CDR1 and CDR2 (germline): SNHLY, FYNNEI. CDR3 protein: CASSGGAVEQFF. The CDR3, as DNA: TGTGCCAGCAGTGGAGGGGCAGTCGAGCAGTTCTTC.

The chain uses TRBV28 and TRBJ2-7, with D unclear. The germline gives CDR1 MDHEN, CDR2 SYDVKM. V was clipped by 7 bases and J by 3 bases, with 13 bases between them. The CDR3 spans 13 residues. The CDR3 coding sequence is TGTGCCAGCAACACTGACGTTGTCTACGAGCAGTACTTC. It codes for CASNTDVVYEQYF.

This clone was seen only a few times. J is TRBJ1-4 and V is TRBV23-1, with TRBD1 matching over 7 bases. TRBV23-1 is an ORF for which the function is uncertain. This CDR3 region has 16 residues. Losses at the gene ends were 4 bases for V and 3 bases for J; bases not matched to a gene: 8. CDR3 sequence: CASSPQDRVANEKLFF. CDR3 nucleotide sequence: TGCGCCAGCAGTCCCCAAGACAGGGTTGCTAATGAAAAACTGTTTTTT.

This chain joins TRBV11-2 and TRBJ1-2; D not resolved. V shed 1 base and J shed 2 bases, with 5 bases lying between them. The CDR3 is 13 residues long. CDR1 is SGHAT, CDR2 FQNNGV, per germline. In nucleotides, the CDR3 is TGTGCCAGCAGCTTAGTTAGGAACTATGGCTACACCTTC. This gives the protein CASSLVRNYGYTF.

The chain recombines TRBV11-2 with TRBJ2-1; TRBD2 aligns across 8 bases. Germline CDR1 reads SGHAT; CDR2 reads FQNNGV. The CDR3 sequence is 17 residues long. V lost 4 bases, J lost 3 bases, and 11 bases stayed unmatched. CDR3 bases: TGTGCCAGCAGCTCCCTGGAGACTAGCGCCAGCTACAATGAGCAGTTCTTC. Translated, it gives CASSSLETSASYNEQFF.

The rearrangement uses TRBV28 and TRBJ2-5; D unclear. With 3 bases removed from V and 2 bases from J, the gap between germline ends came to 7 bases. In germline, CDR1 is MDHEN, CDR2 SYDVKM. There are 13 residues in the CDR3. The CDR3 loop reads CASSFTTQETQYF. For the CDR3, the DNA is TGTGCCAGCAGTTTTACGACGCAAGAGACCCAGTACTTC.

The chain recombines TRBV11-3 with TRBJ2-7; possible D gene TRBD2, 5 bases. The CDR3 runs 14 residues. CDR1 and CDR2 from the germline V gene are SGHNT and YENEEA. The V gene lost 5 bases and the J gene lost 0 bases, with 11 bases spanning the gap. This CDR3 reads CASSLSGSSYEQYF. As DNA, the CDR3 is TGTGCCAGCAGCCTAAGCGGCAGCTCCTACGAGCAGTACTTC.

This CDR3 reads CASTPDVTLNTEAFF. CDR3 sequence (DNA): TGTGCCAGCACCCCTGACGTGACTTTGAACACTGAAGCTTTCTTT. This chain links TRBV11-2 with TRBJ1-1; D remains ambiguous. Trimming stripped 7 bases from V and 0 bases from J, with 15 bases between. CDR3 length equals 15 residues. Germline CDR1 is SGHAT and CDR2 is FQNNGV.

This clone was counted once. This rearrangement joins TRBV5-4 to TRBJ1-6, with 10 positions matching TRBD1. The junction had 3 bases not matched to a gene; V was cut back by 4 bases and J by 5 bases. Germline CDR1 SGHNT, CDR2 YYREEE (reference sequence). The CDR3 sequence is 15 residues long. The DNA of the CDR3 is TGTGCCAGCAGCATGGGACAGGGGAATAATTCACCCCTCCACTTT. Residues: CASSMGQGNNSPLHF. Together with reference TRBV5-4 and TRBJ1-6, the CDR3 gives the full variable domain: ETGVTQSPTHLIKTRGQQVTLRCSSQSGHNTVSWYQQALGQGPQFIFQYYREEENGRGNFPPRFSGLQFPNYSSELNVNALELDDSALYLCASSMGQGNNSPLHFGNGTRLTVT.

The CDR3 nucleotides are TGTGCCAGCAGTTTCCACCAGGGCCCTGAAGCTTTCTTT. Translated: CASSFHQGPEAFF. V gene TRBV27 combines with J gene TRBJ1-1, with D possibly being TRBD1 (5 bases). CDR1 is MNHEY and CDR2 is SMNVEV in the germline V gene (reference sequence). The CDR3 consists of 13 residues. The V gene lost 3 bases and the J gene lost 6 bases, with 11 bases spanning the gap.

The V call is TRBV10-3, the J call TRBJ1-1; weak D call: TRBD1 (6 bases). Germline-derived CDR1 and CDR2 are ENHRY and SYGVKD. This CDR3 has 13 residues. Trimming left V 7 bases short and J 4 bases short, with 13 bases between. The CDR3 DNA reads TGTGCCATCACCCTCCAACAGGGCACTGAAGCTTTCTTT. Its translation is CAITLQQGTEAFF.

The gene calls are TRBV28 and TRBJ2-1; 12 bases are a match to TRBD2. V dropped 6 bases and J dropped 10; count of bases not matched to a gene: 7. This CDR3 is built from 14 residues. Per germline, CDR1 MDHEN and CDR2 SYDVKM. CDR3: CASRTSGSYGEQFF. In DNA, the CDR3 is TGTGCCAGCAGGACTAGCGGGAGTTATGGAGAGCAGTTCTTC.

The rearrangement links TRBV10-3 to TRBJ2-3; perhaps TRBD2 as D (5 bases). V lost 6 bases, J lost 0 bases, and 16 bases lay in between. Germline V gene sequence: CDR1 ENHRY, CDR2 SYGVKD. The CDR3 extends over 16 amino acids. The CDR3 reads CAIRGGPAESTDTQYF. The CDR3 bases are TGTGCCATCAGGGGTGGCCCAGCGGAAAGCACAGATACGCAGTATTTT.

The V and J genes are TRBV9 and TRBJ1-1, with 11 bases fitting TRBD1. The CDR3 loop spans 15 amino acids. Germline V CDR1 and CDR2: SGDLS, YYNGEE. Trimming took 3 bases from V and 1 from J; bases not matched to a gene: 2. CDR3 sequence (DNA): TGTGCCAGCAGCGGAGGGACAGGGGGGAACACTGAAGCTTTCTTT. This encodes CASSGGTGGNTEAFF.

This clone was observed a single time. This CDR3 is CASSAPGTGTEQYF. The CDR3 coding sequence is TGTGCCAGCAGTGCCCCCGGGACAGGGACCGAGCAGTACTTC. The chain uses TRBV6-5 and TRBJ2-7, with 9 bases aligning to TRBD1. There are 14 residues in the CDR3. Germline CDR1 MNHEY, CDR2 SVGAGI. With 5 bases clipped from V and 6 bases from J, the junction kept 8 bases outside the gene matches.

J is TRBJ2-7 and V is TRBV6-6; D possibly corresponds to TRBD2 (5 bases). CDR3 length: 14 residues. Deletions cut 2 bases from V and 3 bases from J, with 11 bases between. The germline V gene has CDR1 MNHNY and CDR2 SVGAGI (reference sequence). CDR3 in DNA: TGTGCCAGCAGTTACCAAGCGGAGAACTACGAGCAGTACTTC. Translated, it gives CASSYQAENYEQYF.

The rearrangement joins TRBV19 to TRBJ2-7; D may match TRBD1 or TRBD2 (5 bases each). Deletions cut 3 bases from V and 0 bases from J, with 9 bases between. The CDR3 extends over 14 amino acids. CDR1 and CDR2 (germline): LNHDA, SQIVND (reference sequence). The CDR3 DNA is TGTGCCAGTAGTATTCGGGACGGCTCCTACGAGCAGTACTTC. Residues: CASSIRDGSYEQYF.

The CDR3 reads CASSQDQAGLTDTQYF. The CDR3 DNA follows: TGCGCCAGCAGCCAAGATCAAGCGGGACTCACAGATACGCAGTATTTT. This chain joins TRBV4-3 and TRBJ2-3, with TRBD2 matching over 7 bases. The CDR3 extends over 16 amino acids. Germline CDR1 and CDR2: LGHNA and YSLEER. V was clipped by 0 bases and J by 2 bases; unmatched bases: 5.

This rearrangement joins TRBV7-6 to TRBJ2-1; D ambiguous. The germline V and J ends were trimmed by 5 bases and 9 bases, with 8 bases remaining between them. Per the germline V gene, CDR1 is SGHVS and CDR2 is FNYEAQ. The CDR3 spans 11 residues. The CDR3 here is CASSLGSEQFF. The CDR3 DNA is TGTGCCAGCAGCCTCGGCAGTGAGCAGTTCTTC.

Note on this clone: The sample has other DNA sequences that encode this CDR3 too. This chain connects TRBV19 to TRBJ1-2, with TRBD1 identical over 11 bases. Germline assignment: CDR1 LNHDA and CDR2 SQIVND (reference sequence). Losses at the gene ends were 5 bases for V and 4 bases for J; bases not matched to a gene: 3. The CDR3 extends over 14 amino acids. The CDR3 bases are TGTGCCAGTAGTCCGGGACAGGGGGGCTATGGCTACACCTTC. Translating gives CASSPGQGGYGYTF.

The chain links TRBV18 to TRBJ2-1, with TRBD2 as a possible D gene (6 bases). Trimming took 2 bases from V and 7 from J, leaving 18 bases between them. Per the germline V gene, CDR1 is KGHSH and CDR2 is LQKENI. This CDR3 has 16 amino acids. The CDR3 sequence is CASSPFATASANEQFF. DNA for the CDR3: TGTGCCAGCTCACCATTCGCCACCGCTAGCGCGAATGAGCAGTTCTTC. Complete variable domain (other parts from reference TRBV18 and TRBJ2-1): NAGVMQNPRHLVRRRGQEARLRCSPMKGHSHVYWYRQLPEEGLKFMVYLQKENIIDESGMPKERFSAEFPKEGPSILRIQQVVRGDSAAYFCASSPFATASANEQFFGPGTRLTVL.

The chain joins TRBV7-9 to TRBJ2-2; 7 bases are shared with TRBD1. Germline V gene lookup returns CDR1 SEHNR and CDR2 FQNEAQ (reference sequence). With V trimmed by 5 bases and J by 7 bases, 4 bases remained unmatched. The CDR3 spans 13 residues. The CDR3, as DNA: TGTGCCAGCAGCAGTACAGGGGACGGGGAGCTGTTTTTT. Translation: CASSSTGDGELFF.

This chain links TRBV7-3 with TRBJ2-3, with 9 bases identical to TRBD2. The V gene end was trimmed by 4 bases and the J gene end by 6 bases; junction bases not matched to a gene: 5. The CDR3 contains 14 residues. Germline CDR1 is SGHTA and CDR2 is FQGTGA. CDR3 nucleotide sequence: TGTGCCAGCAGCTGGGCCGGGACTAGCGATACGCAGTATTTT. Translated, it gives CASSWAGTSDTQYF.

The V and J genes are TRBV6-6 and TRBJ2-7; D unresolved. This CDR3 region has 11 residues. V lost 6 bases, J lost 8 bases, and 11 bases lay in between. Germline V CDR1 and CDR2: MNHNY, SVGAGI (reference sequence). DNA of the CDR3: TGTGCCAGCAGGACCTTCAGCAAGCAGTACTTC. Its translation: CASRTFSKQYF.

The gene calls are TRBV28 and TRBJ2-1; D remains ambiguous. The CDR3 spans 12 residues. V gave up 1 base and J gave up 10 bases, with 8 bases separating them. Looked up from germline, CDR1 is MDHEN and CDR2 is SYDVKM. CDR3 loop: CASSLFGPEQFF. The CDR3 DNA sequence: TGTGCCAGCAGTTTATTCGGACCCGAGCAGTTCTTC. Variable domain in full (rest from reference TRBV28 and TRBJ2-1): DVKVTQSSRYLVKRTGEKVFLECVQDMDHENMFWYRQDPGLGLRLIYFSYDVKMKEKGDIPEGYSVSREKKERFSLILESASTNQTSMYLCASSLFGPEQFFGPGTRLTVL.